These 9 T cell receptor beta chains came from one sample sequenced in a study of blood T cell repertoires in COVID-19. Only in-frame clones appear in the TCRdb table, and some are missing; sequencing was by immunoSEQ multiplex PCR. The sample has about 210,000 clones, 70% to 85% seen once. The specimen was peripheral blood. The origin of the receptors is a man in his forties who had recovered from COVID-19.

The rearrangement joins TRBV6-6 to TRBJ1-5; TRBD1 matches 7 bases. The trim removed 8 bases at V and 1 base at J, leaving 2 bases unmatched. Germline values: CDR1 MNHNY, CDR2 SVGAGI (reference sequence). CDR3 length: 13 amino acids. This chain's CDR3 is CASLTGSNQPQHF. The CDR3 coding sequence is TGTGCCAGCTTGACAGGGAGCAATCAGCCCCAGCATTTT.

The chain employs TRBV6-5 and TRBJ1-1; unclear D gene. The CDR3 sequence is 15 residues long. In germline, CDR1 is MNHEY, CDR2 SVGAGI. The V gene lost 5 bases and the J gene lost 7 bases, with 20 bases spanning the gap. CDR3: CASSTRLKGSGEAFF. The CDR3 bases are TGTGCCAGCAGTACCCGACTAAAAGGGTCGGGTGAAGCTTTCTTT.

The rearrangement uses TRBV5-1 and TRBJ2-5; TRBD1 agrees at 8 bases. V gave up 0 bases and J gave up 5 bases; unmatched junction bases: 3. This CDR3 region has 14 residues. Germline V gene sequence: CDR1 SGHRS, CDR2 YFSETQ. As DNA, the CDR3 is TGCGCCAGCAGCTTGGGGACAGGGATGGAGACCCAGTACTTC. The encoded protein is CASSLGTGMETQYF.

The chain joins TRBV7-2 to TRBJ1-2, with 12 bases identical to TRBD1. CDR1 is SGHTA and CDR2 is FQGNSA in the germline V gene. The V and J ends lost 4 bases and 8 bases, in that order; junction bases with no gene match: 17. This CDR3 is built from 18 residues. CDR3 amino acids: CASSSPRLGTGGGKGYTF. In DNA, the CDR3 is TGTGCCAGCAGCTCACCCCGCCTTGGGACAGGGGGCGGAAAAGGCTACACCTTC. Supplemented by reference TRBV7-2 and TRBJ1-2, the full variable domain reads GAGVSQSPSNKVTEKGKDVELRCDPISGHTALYWYRQSLGQGLEFLIYFQGNSAPDKSGLPSDRFSAERTGGSVSTLTIQRTQQEDSAVYLCASSSPRLGTGGGKGYTFGSGTRLTVV.

The rearrangement uses TRBV7-9 and TRBJ2-7, with TRBD1 matching over 8 bases. This CDR3 has 14 residues. J lost 2 bases, V lost 5 bases, and 5 bases had no gene match. Germline values: CDR1 SEHNR, CDR2 FQNEAQ (reference sequence). The CDR3 here is CASSPNRGAYEQYF. The DNA for the CDR3 is TGTGCCAGCAGCCCCAACAGGGGGGCCTACGAGCAGTACTTC. Full variable domain (missing parts from reference TRBV7-9 and TRBJ2-7): DTGVSQNPRHKITKRGQNVTFRCDPISEHNRLYWYRQTLGQGPEFLTYFQNEAQLEKSRLLSDRFSAERPKGSFSTLEIQRTEQGDSAMYLCASSPNRGAYEQYFGPGTRLTVT.

The V and J genes are TRBV3-1 (or the pseudogene TRBV3-2) and TRBJ2-7, with D possibly being TRBD2 (5 bases). V lost 1 base, J lost 0 bases, and 10 bases lay in between. The CDR3 covers 15 residues. CDR1 LGHDT and CDR2 YNNKEL come from the germline V gene (reference sequence). The CDR3 DNA is TGTGCCAGCAGCCAAGGACGGAGGAGCTCCTACGAGCAGTACTTC. It is translated as CASSQGRRSSYEQYF.

The chain combines TRBV27 with TRBJ2-7; 7 bases agree with TRBD1. The trim removed 3 bases at V and 2 bases at J, leaving 7 bases unmatched. Germline V gives CDR1 MNHEY, CDR2 SMNVEV (reference sequence). The CDR3 is 15 amino acids. CDR3 nucleotide sequence: TGTGCCAGCAGTTTTACCGGGACAGACCCCTACGAGCAGTACTTC. It encodes CASSFTGTDPYEQYF.

This chain links TRBV11-2 with TRBJ1-3; TRBD1 agrees at 9 bases. V shed 5 bases, J shed 4 bases, and the junction held 6 bases outside the gene matches. The CDR3 extends over 15 amino acids. From germline, CDR1 is SGHAT and CDR2 FQNNGV. The CDR3 nucleotides read TGTGCCAGCAGCCCCGGGACAGGGAGGGGAAACACCATATATTTT. Protein product: CASSPGTGRGNTIYF.

The chain uses TRBV5-1 and TRBJ1-1; 10 bases map to TRBD1. The CDR3 spans 14 residues. Germline loops: CDR1 SGHRS, CDR2 YFSETQ. J was trimmed by 7 bases and V by 5 bases; bases with no gene match: 8. In DNA, the CDR3 is TGCGCCAGCAGACGACAGGGGGCGGAGGGTGAAGCTTTCTTT. As protein: CASRRQGAEGEAFF.